This T cell receptor beta chain is from a study of T cells in narcolepsy. Study results and limitations: HCRT-specific and TRIB2-specific autoreactive clonotypes appeared among same-patient CSF and blood CD4+ clonotypes. Healthy controls reportedly lacked the autoreactive clonotypes serially found in patients' blood. Autoreactive clone sequences were missing from some blood memory CD4+ repertoires.

For this clone: Its antigen remains unknown.

Trimming left V 4 bases short and J 4 bases short, with 11 bases between. The CDR3 contains 14 residues. Germline loops: CDR1 SNHLY, CDR2 FYNNEI. TCRdb's copy holds only in-frame clones and misses some; the assay was immunoSEQ multiplex PCR. Of about 27,000 clones listed, roughly 78% were seen once; the top ten hold around 7.2%. The chain links TRBV2 to TRBJ1-5; D is uncertain. The TCR comes from a human donor in good health. The sequencing input was memory (CD45RA-) CD4+ T cells from blood. CDR3 in amino acids: CASSADSANQPQHF. The CDR3 nucleotides are TGTGCCAGCAGTGCTGACTCAGCAAATCAGCCCCAGCATTTT.